Below, one T cell receptor beta chain is given with its context. This clonotype was counted at least ten times. It has no known antigen specificity. Nothing much larger sits one base from this clone, and base qualities are not available. This sample stems from a study of T cells in Graves' hyperthyroidism and ophthalmopathy (dated by TCRdb to 2018 to 2020). For context, the study as a whole: Peripheral blood samples were taken at the time of initial diagnosis, prior to any treatment. To identify distinguishing TCR V-J signatures, a discovery cohort of 95 to 100 patients was used, comprising approximately 40 with Graves' ophthalmopathy and under 60 with stable Graves' hyperthyroidism. Prospective prediction of ophthalmopathy was tested in an independent validation cohort of fewer than 20 hyperthyroidism patients and 17 patients who later progressed to ophthalmopathy. The approximately 98 discovery patients were randomly divided into training and test sets at a 7:3 ratio. In addition, the study compared T-cell repertoires in thyroid tissue and in blood from roughly 6 Graves' hyperthyroidism patients. After blood sampling, hyperthyroidism patients were treated with methimazole at a starting dose of 30 mg daily, and ophthalmopathy patients were treated with high-dose intravenous methylprednisolone. According to the paper, TCR Vbeta CDR3 sequencing was carried out on 135 peripheral blood samples, which came from 40 to 45 ophthalmopathy, approximately 78 hyperthyroidism and approximately 17 progressor patients.

Amplification of TCR beta CDR3 regions was carried out from RNA transcripts. The TCR CDR3 was subjected to a first round of RT-PCR using the HTBI primer set and the Qiagen OneStep RT-PCR kit. The libraries were constructed in a second round of multiplex PCR and then size-selected and purified. Libraries were sequenced paired-end with 100 bp reads on an Illumina HiSeq2000. Turning to the authors' computational methods: SOAPnuke was used to process the raw data, with reads discarded if the reads contained adapters or uncalled bases, had a mean Phred below 15, or lacked an exact constant-primer or identifier match. High-quality paired reads were merged with COPE v1.2.5, and unique nucleotide sequences were defined as clonotypes. Clonotypes were aligned to IMGT TRBV, TRBD and TRBJ reference segments using MiTCR v1.1. The analysis included only V-J combinations with a frequency above 0.0001, which together covered roughly 99% of the repertoires. A TCS score was defined as the ratio of F50 (clonal expansion) to E x V (chaos), with BLOSUM62-based TCRdist applied between CDR3 peptides within each V-J. Welch's t-statistics and random forest reduced fewer than 600 V-J features to 10 to 15, which were used in a naive Bayes classifier (R e1071). TCRdb reanalyzed the raw reads on its own, using fastp at Q25 for trimming and MiXCR for clone calling, and kept in-frame beta chains. CDR3 protein sequences are deduplicated, and each keeps its most common genes and DNA. The V and J calls were not made by the authors but by TCRdb's processing. The sample data list a few hundred thousand distinct CDR3 sequences, and 21% of these were observed just once. Around 50% of the sample is in the top ten clones.

Trimming costs V 6 bases and J 1 base, and their ends lie 17 bases apart. Including the terminal cysteine and phenylalanine, the CDR3 comprises 15 residues. Here the CDR3 DNA is all that survives: 45 bases in frame from base 1. For CDR1 and CDR2, the germline V gene lists SGHRS and YFSETQ. General findings and caveats noted by the study authors: No statistical method was used to fix the sample size in advance, and group allocation was not hidden from the investigators. A 13 V-J signature model separated ophthalmopathy from stable hyperthyroidism, with around 91% sensitivity and 81% to 82% specificity in cross-validation and 80%/75% in testing. Most expanded thyroid clonotypes (frequency above 0.001) were also found in blood, which suggests that blood repertoires may mirror thyroid immune responses. In validation, the model predicted progression to ophthalmopathy a median of approximately 6.3 months before onset, with about 67% sensitivity and roughly 73% specificity.

Graves' hyperthyroidism was defined as stable when no progression to ophthalmopathy occurred over 18 months of follow-up. The hyperthyroidism patients were between 18 and 65 years old and newly diagnosed, with a disease duration of less than 2 months. Any patient with an uncontrolled infection, another autoimmune disease, pregnancy or lactation was excluded. Diagnoses relied on clinical symptoms, serum thyroxine and TRAb, thyroid ultrasound and orbital computed tomography. PBMCs were isolated from more than 9 ml of fresh peripheral blood by Ficoll-Paque density gradient centrifugation. Total RNA was extracted using Trizol reagent, and RNA quality was assessed on an Agilent 2100 Bioanalyzer.

The sequence was collected from a woman aged 50 to 60 with Graves' hyperthyroidism. The specimen sequenced was blood. In this chain, TRBV5-1 is recombined with TRBJ2-7; the D gene identity is not certain. The CDR3 protein: CASMDVSGISYEQYF. DNA sequence: TGCGCCAGCATGGATGTTAGTGGGATTTCCTACGAGCAGTACTTC. The entire variable domain, with the stretches around the CDR3 drawn from the reference TRBV5-1 and TRBJ2-7 proteins, is KAGVTQTPRYLIKTRGQQVTLSCSPISGHRSVSWYQQTPGQGLQFLFEYFSETQRNKGNFPGRFSGRQFSNSRSEMNVSTLELGDSALYLCASMDVSGISYEQYFGPGTRLTVT.